One and the same sample provided the 11 T cell receptor beta chains below, sequenced in a study of T-cell memory formation after mild COVID-19. TCRdb reprocessed the 5' RACE reads with MiXCR, giving one entry per CDR3 protein. The data contain about 440,000 distinct CDR3 sequences, 15% to 20% of them singletons. The specimen was PBMCs or a T cell subset sorted from them (not recorded which). The receptors originated from an adult woman who had mild COVID-19 (a few samples of this study predate the infection). Cell type and time point are not known.

This clonotype has just a few counts. The V and J genes are TRBV7-3 and TRBJ2-2, with D tentatively TRBD1 or TRBD2 (5 bases each). The CDR3 length is 15 residues. Trimming stripped 4 bases from V and 7 bases from J, with 16 bases between. Germline values: CDR1 SGHTA, CDR2 FQGTGA. The CDR3 sequence is CASSSGSWGIGELFF. The CDR3, as DNA: TGTGCCAGCAGCTCAGGCTCGTGGGGGATCGGGGAGCTGTTTTTT.

This clonotype was found a few times. This chain uses TRBV20-1 with TRBJ2-7; unclear D gene. CDR1 DFQATT and CDR2 SNEGSKA come from the germline V gene (reference sequence). The CDR3 runs to 13 residues. Between the trimmed V and J ends, which lost 0 bases and 2 bases, there was a span of 8 bases. The CDR3 DNA reads as TGCAGTGCTAGAGAAGAGTCAACCTACGAGCAGTACTTC. This sequence encodes CSAREESTYEQYF.

This clonotype was seen repeatedly, ten times or more. V is TRBV5-1 and J is TRBJ2-3; 9 nucleotides agree with TRBD1. With V trimmed by 4 bases and J by 4 bases, 7 bases remained unmatched. Germline loops: CDR1 SGHRS, CDR2 YFSETQ. This CDR3 has 15 amino acids. Written as DNA, the CDR3 is TGCGCCAGCAGCCCGGGACAGGGACAATCAGATACGCAGTATTTT. Protein sequence: CASSPGQGQSDTQYF. The entire variable domain, with the rest obtained from reference TRBV5-1 and TRBJ2-3, is as follows: KAGVTQTPRYLIKTRGQQVTLSCSPISGHRSVSWYQQTPGQGLQFLFEYFSETQRNKGNFPGRFSGRQFSNSRSEMNVSTLELGDSALYLCASSPGQGQSDTQYFGPGTRLTVL.

This clonotype was seen a handful of times. The rearrangement links TRBV5-1 to TRBJ2-5, with D perhaps assigned TRBD1 or TRBD2 (6 bases each). With 4 bases removed from V and 5 bases from J, the gap between germline ends came to 12 bases. The germline gives CDR1 SGHRS, CDR2 YFSETQ. The CDR3 consists of 13 residues. Here the CDR3 reads CASSQGGSETQYF. The CDR3, as DNA: TGCGCCAGCAGCCAAGGGGGGAGCGAGACCCAGTACTTC.

This clonotype was detected only a few times. The chain uses TRBV2 and TRBJ2-5, with 7 positions matching TRBD1. Germline values: CDR1 SNHLY, CDR2 FYNNEI. CDR3 length: 13 residues. With 4 bases clipped from V and 4 bases from J, the junction kept 3 bases outside the gene matches. The CDR3 DNA sequence: TGTGCCAGCAGTGCAAACAGGGGAGAGACCCAGTACTTC. Translated, it gives CASSANRGETQYF. The variable domain in full, with the rest retrieved from reference TRBV2 and TRBJ2-5, is EPEVTQTPSHQVTQMGQEVILRCVPISNHLYFYWYRQILGQKVEFLVSFYNNEISEKSEIFDDQFSVERPDGSNFTLKIRSTKLEDSAMYFCASSANRGETQYFGPGTRLLVL.

In its sample, this clonotype was seen a few times. The chain carries TRBV12-3 or TRBV12-4 and TRBJ1-5; perhaps TRBD1 as D (6 bases). The CDR3 is made up of 14 amino acids. The V and J ends lost 6 bases and 6 bases respectively, with 15 bases between them. CDR3 amino acids: CASSPRWGAQPQHF. The CDR3, as DNA: TGTGCCAGCAGCCCACGATGGGGGGCTCAGCCCCAGCATTTT.

This clonotype was counted between two and nine times. This sequence joins TRBV7-7 and TRBJ2-5; D is unresolved. V was cut by 2 bases and J by 4 bases, with 8 bases left in between. CDR1 is SSHAT, CDR2 FNYEAQ, per germline (reference sequence). The CDR3 totals 13 residues. CDR3 nucleotides: TGTGCCAGCAGCTTACTAGGGTTAGAGACCCAGTACTTC. As protein: CASSLLGLETQYF.

This clonotype was seen more than once but under ten times. This rearrangement joins TRBV10-2 to TRBJ2-5, with 7 bases fitting TRBD1. Germline V gives CDR1 WSHSY, CDR2 SAAADI. CDR3 length: 19 amino acids. With V trimmed by 5 bases and J by 3 bases, 21 bases remained unmatched. CDR3 sequence: CASSTSLGDSERLEETQYF. The DNA of the CDR3 is TGCGCCAGCAGTACTAGTCTCGGGGACAGCGAACGCCTAGAAGAGACCCAGTACTTC.

This clonotype was recorded a few times. The chain is built from TRBV11-2 and TRBJ2-7; unclear D gene. The CDR3 is made up of 14 amino acids. CDR1 is SGHAT, CDR2 FQNNGV, per germline. Trimming shortened V by 1 base and J by 3 bases, and 10 bases separated the two germline ends. The CDR3 loop is CASSLADRYYEQYF. The CDR3 DNA reads as TGTGCCAGCAGCTTAGCGGACCGATACTACGAGCAGTACTTC. The full variable domain, completed using reference TRBV11-2 and TRBJ2-7, is EAGVAQSPRYKIIEKRQSVAFWCNPISGHATLYWYQQILGQGPKLLIQFQNNGVVDDSQLPKDRFSAERLKGVDSTLKIQPAKLEDSAVYLCASSLADRYYEQYFGPGTRLTVT.

V gene TRBV9 combines with J gene TRBJ2-2; 8 bases map to TRBD1. Germline assignment: CDR1 SGDLS and CDR2 YYNGEE. The V gene end was trimmed by 4 bases and the J gene end by 1 base; junction bases not matched to a gene: 6. The CDR3 extends over 16 amino acids. The CDR3 nucleotides are TGTGCCAGCAGCTCAGCCGGGACAGGGAACACCGGGGAGCTGTTTTTT. It specifies CASSSAGTGNTGELFF.

The chain links TRBV2 to TRBJ2-7, with D uncertain. V was cut by 6 bases and J by 2 bases, with 17 bases left in between. CDR3 length: 15 amino acids. Germline assignment: CDR1 SNHLY and CDR2 FYNNEI. CDR3 nucleotide sequence: TGTGCCAGCAGCGTTGGGCAGATTGCTACCTACGAGCAGTACTTC. This translates into CASSVGQIATYEQYF.